These 3 T cell receptor beta chains share one sample of origin, sequenced in a study of blood T cells in healthy people across ages. Through a sample-barcoded 5' primer and a J-beta primer mix, a second PCR was run for 7 to 11 cycles. TCRdb re-called the 5' RACE reads with MiXCR, one entry per CDR3 protein. Seen here are 730,000 or so distinct CDR3 sequences, roughly 41% observed once, and the top ten hold around 20%. What was sequenced was blood. Receptors were obtained from a woman aged 60-75 years in good health.

This clonotype was counted once. Since a much larger clone is just one base distant, this may be a read error. The chain couples TRBV3-1 to TRBJ2-1; 7 nucleotides line up with TRBD1. The DNA matches TRBJ2-7 better at its end, which makes the J call doubtful. Germline-derived CDR1 and CDR2 are LGHDT and YNNKEL (reference sequence). The CDR3 runs 15 residues. DNA for the CDR3: TGTGCCAGCAGCCAAGGACAGGGTACCTACAATGAGCAGTACTTC. This gives the protein CASSQGQGTYNEQYF.

The V call is TRBV2, the J call TRBJ1-2, with 9 bases that match TRBD1. V was clipped by 2 bases and J by 8 bases; unmatched bases: 6. Germline V gene lookup returns CDR1 SNHLY and CDR2 FYNNEI. This CDR3 is 14 amino acids long. The chain's CDR3 is CASSESGQGRGYTF. In nucleotides, the CDR3 is TGTGCCAGCAGTGAATCGGGACAGGGTCGAGGCTACACCTTC.

The CDR3, as DNA: TGTGCCAGCAGCAAAAGGACAGTAAACACAGATACGCAGTATTTT. Translation: CASSKRTVNTDTQYF. This chain joins TRBV21-1 and TRBJ2-3; no DNA check was done on the table's D call, TRBD1. TRBV21-1 is labeled a pseudogene. The length of the CDR3 is 15 residues.